The clone carrying this TCR beta chain is medium-sized in the sample. The antigen is unknown. This record belongs to a study of spatial heterogeneity in lung cancer. General study findings and limits: Expanded alpha and beta TCR counts within tumors tracked tumor mutation counts.

Time point noted: sample taken at primary tumor resection. Per the germline V gene, CDR1 is SQVTM and CDR2 is ANQGSEA. The CDR3 covers 17 residues. V was pared by 3 bases and J by 6 bases, with 17 bases of the junction left unmatched. Each TCR cDNA molecule carried a unique molecular identifier. Via MiXCR, TCRdb re-called the 5' RACE reads, giving one row per CDR3 protein. The sample lists 9,900 or so distinct CDR3 sequences, more than 10% occurring once. The receptor's source is a male donor with early-stage non-small cell lung cancer. This rearrangement joins TRBV29-1 to TRBJ2-3; TRBD2 matches at 8 bases. This specimen was lung tumor tissue, taken at surgery. CDR3 protein: CSVDPKGGLVVTDTQYF. CDR3 bases: TGCAGCGTTGATCCCAAAGGGGGACTAGTGGTTACGGATACGCAGTATTTT.